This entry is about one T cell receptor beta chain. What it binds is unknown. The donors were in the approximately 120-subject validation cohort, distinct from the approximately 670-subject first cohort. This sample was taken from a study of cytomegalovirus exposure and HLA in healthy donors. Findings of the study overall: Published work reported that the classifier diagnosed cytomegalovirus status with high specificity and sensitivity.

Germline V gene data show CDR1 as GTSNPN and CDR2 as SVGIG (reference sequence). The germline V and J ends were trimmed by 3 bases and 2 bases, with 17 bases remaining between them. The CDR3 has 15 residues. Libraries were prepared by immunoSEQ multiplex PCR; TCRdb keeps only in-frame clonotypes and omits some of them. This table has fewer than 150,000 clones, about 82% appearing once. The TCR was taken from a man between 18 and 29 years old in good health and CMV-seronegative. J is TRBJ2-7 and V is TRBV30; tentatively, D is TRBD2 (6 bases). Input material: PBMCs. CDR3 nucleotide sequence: TGTGCCTGGAGCGTTCCAGCGGGTGAACCCTACGAGCAGTACTTC. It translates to CAWSVPAGEPYEQYF.